A selection of T cell receptor beta chains follows, all from one sample in a study of technical replicates of blood from a few donors. Measured with immunoSEQ multiplex PCR; TCRdb has only the in-frame clones, and not every one. The sample holds around 60,000 clones; about 88% are singletons and the top ten take approximately 4.7%. The sample consisted of PBMCs. The receptor source for this set is a human donor in good health. Some clones in this sample may be carry-over from other donors' samples. Each CDR3 is given with its conserved first and last residue. Each record gives: V gene, D gene, clone size, J gene, CDR3 DNA, CDR3 protein. A D gene is named only where the DNA matches it firmly. Clone size is not always given. Where it is, it says once, few, many or a class for expanded clones.

V gene: TRBV19
D gene: .
clone size: .
J gene: TRBJ1-1
CDR3 DNA: TGTGCCAGTTTAAGAGGAGCGAACTTCGGGATGAACACTGAAGCTTTCTTT
CDR3 protein: CASLRGANFGMNTEAFF

V gene: TRBV6-5
D gene: .
clone size: .
J gene: TRBJ1-2
CDR3 DNA: TGTGCCAGCAGTCTCGAGGGGGGGGACTATGGCTACACCTTC
CDR3 protein: CASSLEGGDYGYTF

V gene: TRBV5-4
D gene: .
clone size: .
J gene: TRBJ2-3
CDR3 DNA: TGTGCCAGCAGCTTTGAGGGAACCTCAGATACGCAGTATTTT
CDR3 protein: CASSFEGTSDTQYF

V gene: TRBV30
D gene: .
clone size: once
J gene: TRBJ1-2
CDR3 DNA: TGTGCCTGGAGCAGGGAAGGGAACTATGGCTACACCTTC
CDR3 protein: CAWSREGNYGYTF

V gene: TRBV7-9
D gene: .
clone size: .
J gene: TRBJ2-7
CDR3 DNA: TGTGCCAGCAGCTTTCACTCCTACGAGCAGTACTTC
CDR3 protein: CASSFHSYEQYF

V gene: TRBV9
D gene: .
clone size: .
J gene: TRBJ1-3
CDR3 DNA: TGTGCCAGCAGCGTAGGAGGCAGAGACTCTGGAAACACCATATATTTT
CDR3 protein: CASSVGGRDSGNTIYF

V gene: TRBV18
D gene: TRBD1
clone size: .
J gene: TRBJ2-7
CDR3 DNA: TGTGCCAGCTCTCAAGGACAGGGGGCAGGCTACGAGCAGTACTTC
CDR3 protein: CASSQGQGAGYEQYF

V gene: TRBV6-5
D gene: .
clone size: .
J gene: TRBJ2-3
CDR3 DNA: TGTGCCAGCGTCAGTCCGTTATATACGCAGTATTTT
CDR3 protein: CASVSPLYTQYF

V gene: TRBV7-9
D gene: .
clone size: .
J gene: TRBJ1-1
CDR3 DNA: TGTGCCAGCAGTTCTACCCTAGTCCTATTCCCCACTGAAGCTTTCTTT
CDR3 protein: CASSSTLVLFPTEAFF

V gene: TRBV6-6
D gene: .
clone size: .
J gene: TRBJ2-2
CDR3 DNA: TGTGCCAGCAGTTTAGATTCCGGGGAGCTGTTTTTT
CDR3 protein: CASSLDSGELFF

V gene: TRBV7-9
D gene: .
clone size: .
J gene: TRBJ1-2
CDR3 DNA: TGTGCCAGCAGCGTGGACAGCTATGGCTACACCTTC
CDR3 protein: CASSVDSYGYTF

V gene: TRBV10-3
D gene: .
clone size: .
J gene: TRBJ1-3
CDR3 DNA: TGTGCCATCAGTGATACCTACAGGGCTGGAAACACCATATATTTT
CDR3 protein: CAISDTYRAGNTIYF

V gene: TRBV29-1
D gene: .
clone size: .
J gene: TRBJ1-1
CDR3 DNA: TGCAGCGTTACCCGGGGGAACACTGAAGCTTTCTTT
CDR3 protein: CSVTRGNTEAFF

V gene: TRBV6-6
D gene: .
clone size: .
J gene: TRBJ1-4
CDR3 DNA: TGTGCCAGCAGCCCTCGAGGGGGGGCATATGAAAAACTGTTTTTT
CDR3 protein: CASSPRGGAYEKLFF

V gene: TRBV7-2
D gene: TRBD1
clone size: .
J gene: TRBJ2-5
CDR3 DNA: TGTGCCAGCAGCAGGACAGGGGGGGAGACCCAGTACTTC
CDR3 protein: CASSRTGGETQYF

V gene: TRBV10-3
D gene: .
clone size: .
J gene: TRBJ2-3
CDR3 DNA: TGTGCCATCAGTGGACAGGCCCTTGGGGATACGCAGTATTTT
CDR3 protein: CAISGQALGDTQYF

V gene: TRBV25-1
D gene: TRBD1
clone size: .
J gene: TRBJ1-1
CDR3 DNA: TGTGCCAGCAGGATTGGGACAGTTACTGAAGCTTTCTTT
CDR3 protein: CASRIGTVTEAFF

V gene: TRBV5-1
D gene: TRBD2
clone size: .
J gene: TRBJ2-1
CDR3 DNA: TGCGCCAGCAGCTCCTCGGGGGGGTACAATGAGCAGTTCTTC
CDR3 protein: CASSSSGGYNEQFF

V gene: TRBV7-8
D gene: .
clone size: .
J gene: TRBJ2-3
CDR3 DNA: TGTGCCAGCACAAAGATCCGCTACACAGATACGCAGTATTTT
CDR3 protein: CASTKIRYTDTQYF

V gene: TRBV14
D gene: .
clone size: few
J gene: TRBJ2-7
CDR3 DNA: TGTGCCAGCAGCCAAAGCAGGACCTACGAGCAGTACTTC
CDR3 protein: CASSQSRTYEQYF

V gene: TRBV2
D gene: .
clone size: .
J gene: TRBJ1-6
CDR3 DNA: TGTGCCACCGATGGATCGGAGACCTACCTTTACTCCTATAATTCACCCCTCCACTTT
CDR3 protein: CATDGSETYLYSYNSPLHF

V gene: TRBV11-1
D gene: .
clone size: .
J gene: TRBJ1-2
CDR3 DNA: TGTGCCAGCAGCTACTCAGGGAACGGCTACACCTTC
CDR3 protein: CASSYSGNGYTF

V gene: TRBV29-1
D gene: TRBD1
clone size: .
J gene: TRBJ2-7
CDR3 DNA: TGCAGCGTGGATTTTTCTTTCGGGACAGGTCCTTCTCACTACTACGAGCAGTACTTC
CDR3 protein: CSVDFSFGTGPSHYYEQYF

V gene: TRBV2
D gene: TRBD2
clone size: .
J gene: TRBJ2-1
CDR3 DNA: TGTGCCAGCAGTGATCGGGGCGGGACTACTGAGGAGCAGTTCTTC
CDR3 protein: CASSDRGGTTEEQFF

V gene: TRBV27
D gene: .
clone size: once
J gene: TRBJ2-3
CDR3 DNA: TGTGCCAGCAGTCCCCAGGACACAGATACGCAGTATTTT
CDR3 protein: CASSPQDTDTQYF

V gene: TRBV12-5
D gene: .
clone size: .
J gene: TRBJ1-2
CDR3 DNA: TGTGCTAGTGGTTTCCTGAGGACAAAGGCCTTC
CDR3 protein: CASGFLRTKAF

V gene: TRBV11-2
D gene: TRBD2
clone size: .
J gene: TRBJ2-3
CDR3 DNA: TGTGCCAGCAGCTTAGACGCCAGGGAGGGTGATACGCAGTATTTT
CDR3 protein: CASSLDAREGDTQYF

V gene: TRBV18
D gene: .
clone size: .
J gene: TRBJ2-5
CDR3 DNA: TGTGCCAGCTCACCCAGGGATGGTGAGACCCAGTACTTC
CDR3 protein: CASSPRDGETQYF

V gene: TRBV23-1
D gene: TRBD1
clone size: .
J gene: TRBJ1-1
CDR3 DNA: TGCGCCAGCAGCGGGGACAGGGAGTCTGAAGCTTTCTTT
CDR3 protein: CASSGDRESEAFF

V gene: TRBV1
D gene: .
clone size: .
J gene: TRBJ1-4
CDR3 DNA: TGCACCAGCTGTTCTGTCGCAGTCATCGTGATAACTAATGAAAAACTGTTTTTT
CDR3 protein: CTSCSVAVIVITNEKLFF

V gene: TRBV27
D gene: .
clone size: .
J gene: TRBJ2-1
CDR3 DNA: TGTGCCAGCAGCCCCAATCGACAGGCCCAGCAGTTCTTC
CDR3 protein: CASSPNRQAQQFF

V gene: TRBV27
D gene: TRBD2
clone size: .
J gene: TRBJ2-2
CDR3 DNA: TGTGCCAGCAAAATCGGCGGGGGGTTCGCGAACACCGGGGAGCTGTTTTTT
CDR3 protein: CASKIGGGFANTGELFF

V gene: TRBV11-2
D gene: TRBD2
clone size: .
J gene: TRBJ2-1
CDR3 DNA: TGTGCCAGCAGCTTTGGAGCGGGAGCTAATAATGAGCAGTTCTTC
CDR3 protein: CASSFGAGANNEQFF

V gene: TRBV29-1
D gene: .
clone size: .
J gene: TRBJ1-5
CDR3 DNA: TGCAGCGTTAAGTTCATGGGCGATCAGCCCCAGCATTTT
CDR3 protein: CSVKFMGDQPQHF

V gene: TRBV6-4
D gene: .
clone size: .
J gene: TRBJ2-7
CDR3 DNA: TGTGCCAGCTTTCGCGCCTACGAGCAGTACTTC
CDR3 protein: CASFRAYEQYF

V gene: TRBV29-1
D gene: .
clone size: .
J gene: TRBJ1-3
CDR3 DNA: TGCAGCGTTGAAGACTCCGACAGGCCCACGTGGGGAAACACCATATATTTT
CDR3 protein: CSVEDSDRPTWGNTIYF

V gene: TRBV27
D gene: TRBD2
clone size: .
J gene: TRBJ2-7
CDR3 DNA: TGTGCCAGCAGTTTGGGACAAGGCGGTAGCGGGACCTACGAGCAGTACTTC
CDR3 protein: CASSLGQGGSGTYEQYF

V gene: TRBV7-9
D gene: TRBD2
clone size: .
J gene: TRBJ2-3
CDR3 DNA: TGTGCCAGCAGCTTAAAGGCCGGGGGGGGCGGCACAGATACGCAGTATTTT
CDR3 protein: CASSLKAGGGGTDTQYF

V gene: TRBV6-5
D gene: TRBD2
clone size: .
J gene: TRBJ2-5
CDR3 DNA: TGTGCCAGCAGACTAGCGGGTGGTGAGACCCAGTACTTC
CDR3 protein: CASRLAGGETQYF

V gene: TRBV27
D gene: TRBD1
clone size: .
J gene: TRBJ1-2
CDR3 DNA: TGTGCCAGCAGTTTATTCGGGACAGGGGGGGTTGGTGGCTACACCTTC
CDR3 protein: CASSLFGTGGVGGYTF

V gene: TRBV2
D gene: .
clone size: few
J gene: TRBJ1-6
CDR3 DNA: TGTGCCAGCATCAGCTCCTATAATTCACCCCTCCACTTT
CDR3 protein: CASISSYNSPLHF

V gene: TRBV15
D gene: .
clone size: .
J gene: TRBJ2-7
CDR3 DNA: TGTGCCACCAGCAGAGATCCGGCATCCTCGGGCGAGCAGTACTTC
CDR3 protein: CATSRDPASSGEQYF

V gene: TRBV9
D gene: TRBD2
clone size: .
J gene: TRBJ2-4
CDR3 DNA: TGTGCCAGCAGCACCACGACTAGCGGGGAAACTATTCAGTACTTC
CDR3 protein: CASSTTTSGETIQYF

V gene: TRBV7-9
D gene: .
clone size: .
J gene: TRBJ2-1
CDR3 DNA: TGTGCCAGCAGCTCCCCCACTCACCGTGAGCAGTTCTTC
CDR3 protein: CASSSPTHREQFF

V gene: TRBV7-9
D gene: .
clone size: few
J gene: TRBJ1-1
CDR3 DNA: TGTGCCAGCAGCCCCTCGGGGGGGGACACTGAAGCTTTCTTT
CDR3 protein: CASSPSGGDTEAFF

V gene: TRBV18
D gene: .
clone size: .
J gene: TRBJ2-5
CDR3 DNA: TGTGCCAGCTCACCTCAGCCTCGGGGTTCACAAGAGACCCAGTACTTC
CDR3 protein: CASSPQPRGSQETQYF

V gene: TRBV7-9
D gene: TRBD2
clone size: .
J gene: TRBJ2-3
CDR3 DNA: TGTGCCAGCAGCTCCCGGGAGGCCGGGCTACATACGCAGTATTTT
CDR3 protein: CASSSREAGLHTQYF

V gene: TRBV7-9
D gene: .
clone size: .
J gene: TRBJ1-6
CDR3 DNA: TGTGCCAGCAGAGCGGGGGCGGCGGGCTCACCCCTCCACTTT
CDR3 protein: CASRAGAAGSPLHF